These 7 T cell receptor beta chains were all obtained from the same sample, sequenced in a study of cytomegalovirus exposure and HLA in healthy donors. The PCR was carried out with 60 Vbeta primers and 13 Jbeta primers. The data were produced by immunoSEQ multiplex PCR, yet TCRdb's version contains in-frame clones alone and is incomplete. The profile shows under 300,000 clones, approximately 90% of them singletons. The source material was PBMCs. The receptors derive from a man aged 40-50 years in good health and CMV-seropositive.

As for this clone: In the same sample, other DNA sequences code for this CDR3. J is TRBJ2-7 and V is TRBV6-1, with a weak D call TRBD1 (5 bases). This CDR3 has 13 residues. The germline V and J ends were trimmed by 3 bases and 3 bases, with 9 bases remaining between them. Germline V gene sequence: CDR1 MNHNS, CDR2 SASEGT. The CDR3, as DNA: TGTGCCAGCAGTGAGGCTAGGGGCTACGAGCAGTACTTC. Protein sequence: CASSEARGYEQYF.

The V call is TRBV14, the J call TRBJ1-1; TRBD1 aligns across 10 bases. Germline lookup yields CDR1 SGHDN and CDR2 FVKESK. CDR3 length equals 14 residues. V lost 3 bases, J lost 7 bases, and 5 bases stayed unmatched. The CDR3 region has the DNA TGTGCCAGCAGCCAGGCGACAGGGGGCTTTGAAGCTTTCTTT. It codes for CASSQATGGFEAFF.

This clone has just one count. This chain links TRBV10-1 with TRBJ2-1; 8 positions agree with TRBD1. The J segment lost 5 bases and the V segment lost 3 bases, leaving 6 bases of the junction unmatched. This CDR3 has 15 amino acids. Germline CDR1 and CDR2: WNHNN and SYGVQD (reference sequence). The CDR3 nucleotides read TGCGCCAGCAGTGAAGCGACAGGGGCTCACAATGAGCAGTTCTTC. It encodes CASSEATGAHNEQFF.

V usage is TRBV6-1 and J usage is TRBJ1-6; no firm D call. From germline, CDR1 is MNHNS and CDR2 SASEGT. The CDR3 covers 14 residues. V lost 0 bases to trimming and J lost 10 bases, with 10 bases between them. This CDR3 is CASSEALGGSPLHF. DNA for the CDR3: TGTGCCAGCAGTGAAGCTTTGGGAGGCTCACCCCTCCACTTT.

J is TRBJ2-5 and V is TRBV27, with 12 bases aligning to TRBD1. CDR1 is MNHEY, CDR2 SMNVEV, per germline (reference sequence). CDR3 size: 16 residues. Trimming at V came to 1 base and at J to 4 bases, leaving 4 bases not matched to a gene. CDR3 loop: CASSLYGTGGGETQYF. The CDR3 bases are TGTGCCAGCAGTTTATATGGGACAGGGGGCGGAGAGACCCAGTACTTC.

The rearrangement joins TRBV5-1 to TRBJ2-1; 7 bases are shared with TRBD1. The CDR3 runs 15 residues. Germline-derived CDR1 and CDR2 are SGHRS and YFSETQ. After removal of 0 bases from V and 10 bases from J, the junction contained 10 bases not matched to a gene. The CDR3 region is CASSLVSGGLGEQFF. The CDR3, as DNA: TGCGCCAGCAGCTTGGTTTCAGGGGGTCTAGGGGAGCAGTTCTTC.

The chain employs TRBV27 and TRBJ1-1, with D uncertain. V was cut by 3 bases and J by 5 bases, with 13 bases left in between. Germline values: CDR1 MNHEY, CDR2 SMNVEV (reference sequence). The CDR3 is made up of 14 amino acids. Here the CDR3 reads CASSFSGRGTEAFF. The CDR3 DNA sequence: TGTGCCAGCAGTTTTAGTGGAAGAGGGACTGAAGCTTTCTTT.